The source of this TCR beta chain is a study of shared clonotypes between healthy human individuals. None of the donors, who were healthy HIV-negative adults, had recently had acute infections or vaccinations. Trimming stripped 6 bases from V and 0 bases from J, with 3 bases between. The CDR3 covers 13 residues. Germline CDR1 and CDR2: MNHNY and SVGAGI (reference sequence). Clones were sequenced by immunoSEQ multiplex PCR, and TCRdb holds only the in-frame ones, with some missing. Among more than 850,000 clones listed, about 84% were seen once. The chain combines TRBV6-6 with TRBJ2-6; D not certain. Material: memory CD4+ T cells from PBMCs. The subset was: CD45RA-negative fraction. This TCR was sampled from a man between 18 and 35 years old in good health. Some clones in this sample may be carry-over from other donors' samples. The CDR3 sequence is CASRPSGANVLTF. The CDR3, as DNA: TGTGCCAGCAGACCCTCTGGGGCCAACGTCCTGACTTTC.